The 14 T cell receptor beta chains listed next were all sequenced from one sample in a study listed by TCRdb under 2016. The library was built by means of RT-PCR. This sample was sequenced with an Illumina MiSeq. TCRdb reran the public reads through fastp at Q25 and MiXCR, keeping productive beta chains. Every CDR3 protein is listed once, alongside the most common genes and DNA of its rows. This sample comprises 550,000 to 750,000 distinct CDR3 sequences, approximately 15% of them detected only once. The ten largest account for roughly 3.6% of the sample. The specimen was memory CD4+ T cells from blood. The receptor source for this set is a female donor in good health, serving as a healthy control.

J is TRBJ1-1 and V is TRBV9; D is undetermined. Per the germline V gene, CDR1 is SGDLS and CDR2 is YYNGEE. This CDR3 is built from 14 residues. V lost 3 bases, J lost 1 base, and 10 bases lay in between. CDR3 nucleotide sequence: TGTGCCAGCAGCGATCTGGGAGGGAACACTGAAGCTTTCTTT. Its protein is CASSDLGGNTEAFF.

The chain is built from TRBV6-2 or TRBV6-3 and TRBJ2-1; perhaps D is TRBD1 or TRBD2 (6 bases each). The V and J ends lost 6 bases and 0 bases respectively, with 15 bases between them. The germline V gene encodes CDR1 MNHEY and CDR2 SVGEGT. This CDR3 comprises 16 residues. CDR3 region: CASRSYGGSSYNEQFF. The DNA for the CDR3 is TGTGCCAGCAGGTCCTACGGGGGCAGCTCCTACAATGAGCAGTTCTTC.

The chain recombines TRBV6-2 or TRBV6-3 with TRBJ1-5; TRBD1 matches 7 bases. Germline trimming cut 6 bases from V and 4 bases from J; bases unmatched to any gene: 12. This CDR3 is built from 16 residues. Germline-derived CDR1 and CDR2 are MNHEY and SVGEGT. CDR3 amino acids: CASSLWTGTVNQPQHF. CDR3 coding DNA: TGTGCCAGCAGCCTCTGGACCGGGACAGTTAATCAGCCCCAGCATTTT.

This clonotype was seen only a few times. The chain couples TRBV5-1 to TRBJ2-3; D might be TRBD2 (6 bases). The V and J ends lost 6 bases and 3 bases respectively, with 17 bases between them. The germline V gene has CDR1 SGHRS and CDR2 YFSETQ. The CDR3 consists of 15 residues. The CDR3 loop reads CASKPLGGATDTQYF. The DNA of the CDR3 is TGCGCCAGCAAGCCTCTGGGGGGAGCGACAGATACGCAGTATTTT.

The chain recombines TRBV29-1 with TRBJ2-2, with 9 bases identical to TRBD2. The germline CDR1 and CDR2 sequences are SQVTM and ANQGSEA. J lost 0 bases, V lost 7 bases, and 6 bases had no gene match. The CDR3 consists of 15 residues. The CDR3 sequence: CSALAGRANTGELFF. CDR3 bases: TGCAGCGCCCTAGCGGGACGCGCGAACACCGGGGAGCTGTTTTTT.

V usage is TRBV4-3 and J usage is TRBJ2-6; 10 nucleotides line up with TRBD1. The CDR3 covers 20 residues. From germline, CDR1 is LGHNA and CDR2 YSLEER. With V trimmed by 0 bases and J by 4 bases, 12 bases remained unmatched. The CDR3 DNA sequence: TGCGCCAGCAGCCAAGAACTGAATCCGGGACAGGGGCGAGGGGCCAACGTCCTGACTTTC. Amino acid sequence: CASSQELNPGQGRGANVLTF.

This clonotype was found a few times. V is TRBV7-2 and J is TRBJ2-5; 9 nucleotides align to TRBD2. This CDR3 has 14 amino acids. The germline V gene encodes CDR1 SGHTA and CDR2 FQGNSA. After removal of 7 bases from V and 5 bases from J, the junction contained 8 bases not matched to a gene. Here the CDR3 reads CASMSSGSRETQYF. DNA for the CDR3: TGTGCCAGCATGAGTAGCGGGAGCAGGGAGACCCAGTACTTC.

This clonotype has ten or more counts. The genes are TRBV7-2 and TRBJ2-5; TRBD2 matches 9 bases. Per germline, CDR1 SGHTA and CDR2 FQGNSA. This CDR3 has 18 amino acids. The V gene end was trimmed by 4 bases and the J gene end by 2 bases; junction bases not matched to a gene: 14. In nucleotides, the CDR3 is TGTGCCAGCAGCTCGAGACCTCTGGCGGGAGGGGGACAAGAGACCCAGTACTTC. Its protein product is CASSSRPLAGGGQETQYF.

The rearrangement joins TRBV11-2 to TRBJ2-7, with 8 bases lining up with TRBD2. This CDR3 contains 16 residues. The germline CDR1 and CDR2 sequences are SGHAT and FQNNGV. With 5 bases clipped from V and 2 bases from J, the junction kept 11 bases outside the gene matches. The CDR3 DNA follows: TGTGCCAGCAGCACGATACGGGGGGGCTATACCTACGAGCAGTACTTC. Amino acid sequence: CASSTIRGGYTYEQYF.

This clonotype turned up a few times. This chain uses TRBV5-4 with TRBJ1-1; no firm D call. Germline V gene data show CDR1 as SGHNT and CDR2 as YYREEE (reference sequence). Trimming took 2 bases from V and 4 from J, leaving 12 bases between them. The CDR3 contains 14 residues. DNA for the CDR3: TGTGCCAGCAGCTTTGGCGGGTATGGCACTGAAGCTTTCTTT. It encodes CASSFGGYGTEAFF.

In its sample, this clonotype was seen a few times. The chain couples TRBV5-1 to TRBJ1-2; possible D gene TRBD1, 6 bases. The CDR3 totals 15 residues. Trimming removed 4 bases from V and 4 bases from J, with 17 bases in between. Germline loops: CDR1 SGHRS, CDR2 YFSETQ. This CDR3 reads CASSNPGAGSYGYTF. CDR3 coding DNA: TGCGCCAGCAGCAACCCAGGGGCTGGTAGCTATGGCTACACCTTC.

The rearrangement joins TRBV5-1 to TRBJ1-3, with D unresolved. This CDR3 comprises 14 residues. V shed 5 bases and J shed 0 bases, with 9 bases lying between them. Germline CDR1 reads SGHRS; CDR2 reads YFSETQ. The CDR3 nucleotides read TGCGCCAGCAGATCGGCCGACTCTGGAAACACCATATATTTT. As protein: CASRSADSGNTIYF.

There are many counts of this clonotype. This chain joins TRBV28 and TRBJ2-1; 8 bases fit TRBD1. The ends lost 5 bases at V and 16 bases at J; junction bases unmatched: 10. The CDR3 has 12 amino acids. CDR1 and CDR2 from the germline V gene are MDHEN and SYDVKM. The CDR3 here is CASSPEDRVRFF. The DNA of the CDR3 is TGTGCCAGCAGTCCTGAGGACAGGGTCCGATTCTTC. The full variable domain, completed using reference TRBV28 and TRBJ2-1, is DVKVTQSSRYLVKRTGEKVFLECVQDMDHENMFWYRQDPGLGLRLIYFSYDVKMKEKGDIPEGYSVSREKKERFSLILESASTNQTSMYLCASSPEDRVRFFGPGTRLTVL.

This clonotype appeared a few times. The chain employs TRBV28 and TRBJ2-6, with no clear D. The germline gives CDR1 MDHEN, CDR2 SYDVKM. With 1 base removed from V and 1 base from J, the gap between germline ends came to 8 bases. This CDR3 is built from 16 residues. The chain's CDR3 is CASSLLSVSGANVLTF. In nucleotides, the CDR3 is TGTGCCAGCAGTTTATTGTCGGTTTCTGGGGCCAACGTCCTGACTTTC. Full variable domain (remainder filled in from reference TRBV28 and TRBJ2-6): DVKVTQSSRYLVKRTGEKVFLECVQDMDHENMFWYRQDPGLGLRLIYFSYDVKMKEKGDIPEGYSVSREKKERFSLILESASTNQTSMYLCASSLLSVSGANVLTFGAGSRLTVL.